The following is a T cell receptor beta chain sequence with its context. Its target is not known. The PCR contained 60 Vbeta and 13 Jbeta primers. Sequencing used immunoSEQ multiplex PCR; TCRdb keeps in-frame clones, though not all of them. The table has 150,000 to 180,000 clones, more than 75% seen once. The data derive from a study of cytomegalovirus exposure and HLA in healthy donors. The study's findings and limits: About 87% or about 30% of the time was how often most TCR beta V segments were productive, according to an earlier analysis. Specificity for CMV antigens was confirmed in vitro for a few of the CMV-associated chains.

Germline V gives CDR1 SQVTM, CDR2 ANQGSEA. Losses at the gene ends were 1 base for V and 7 bases for J; bases not matched to a gene: 3. The CDR3 runs 13 residues. Sample: PBMCs. The receptor was isolated from a woman in her late teens or twenties in good health and CMV-seronegative. V is TRBV29-1 and J is TRBJ2-2, with 7 bases fitting TRBD2. CDR3: CSVEGLAGGELFF. CDR3 DNA: TGCAGCGTTGAAGGGTTAGCGGGCGGGGAGCTGTTTTTT.